These T cell receptor beta chains were read from a single sample in a study of blood T cell repertoires in COVID-19. Using immunoSEQ multiplex PCR, the repertoire was profiled, and TCRdb retains in-frame clones only, with some absent. The sample includes 180,000 or so clones, roughly 84% seen only once; the top ten take approximately 7.9%. Source material: PBMCs or T cells enriched from blood (not recorded which). These receptor sequences come from a man aged 35 to 55 who had recovered from COVID-19. Each CDR3 is given without its conserved first and last residue. Expanded clones are given a class, and other clones once, few, many or no size at all.

v_call clone_size cdr3_aa
TRBV5-1 - ASRLDRMRTDTQY
TRBV5-1 few ASSLGADSYSGANVLT
TRBV21-1 - ASRKNCPEQGFSYEQY
TRBV2 - ASSAGQGKRNTIY
TRBV28 few ASSSLGGGTSGNTIY
TRBV10-3 - AISEGGAQETQY
TRBV7-8 - ASSTTGRSGYT
TRBV30 - AWSGLGAPKGYT
TRBV19 - ASRTTGGQPTGNTIY
TRBV7-9 - ASSSAGLYGYT
TRBV4-2 - ASSQARFRPQH
TRBV6-2/TRBV6-3 - ASSYPSRDRGEGNTEAF
TRBV27 - ASRPGVAWGQATRSGYT
TRBV6-4 - ASRDTGSQEAF
TRBV5-4 few ASSPEGSDEQY
TRBV12-3/TRBV12-4 - ASSFSRQPQH
TRBV24-1 - ATSDHRQGTYNEQF
TRBV27 - ASSSQGAFGYT
TRBV19 - ASSLAGNANQPQH
TRBV6-5 - ASRYRDRGNFEAF
TRBV7-9 - ASSSDTGVSPLH
TRBV19 - ASSIRDSGDTQY
TRBV4-3 - ASSQGPGRGNTIY
TRBV7-8 - ASSLDGLIRISTDEQF
TRBV11-2 - ASSMRLYEQY
TRBV5-5 - ASSFTSPGELF
TRBV19 - ASSSVSNEQF
TRBV5-4 - ASSPTGTGYNYGYT
TRBV5-1 - ASSFFASGGTSSYEQY
TRBV27 - ASSVNLNRAYEQY
TRBV3-1/TRBV3-2 - VTTGSGTEAF
TRBV2 once ASSGTGVWTEAF
TRBV4-3 - ASSQGGGPGNTIY
TRBV28 - ASSFWENVEGYT
TRBV18 - ASSPPGQLDEKLF
TRBV7-2 - ASSSPGLAGGRVYNEQF
TRBV9 - ASTGTSGAYEQY